Listed here are 2 T cell receptor beta chains from one sample, sequenced in a study of OX40 agonist ivuxolimab in advanced cancers. Some clones are missing from TCRdb's copy, which holds only in-frame ones; the method was immunoSEQ multiplex PCR. The table includes 50,000 to 85,000 clones, 85% detected once. The material was CD4+ or CD8+ T cells sorted from blood, obtained in a trial of the OX40 agonist ivuxolimab. These receptors came from an adult with an advanced solid tumor such as melanoma, head and neck, liver or kidney cancer.

The chain recombines TRBV5-6 with TRBJ1-5; 9 nucleotides agree with TRBD1. The CDR3 spans 15 residues. CDR1 and CDR2 (germline): SGHDT, YYEEEE. Losses at the gene ends were 2 bases for V and 4 bases for J; bases not matched to a gene: 4. CDR3 sequence reads: CASSFLGQGNQPQHF. The CDR3 DNA reads as TGTGCCAGCAGCTTCCTGGGACAGGGTAATCAGCCCCAGCATTTT.

The V gene is TRBV18, the J gene TRBJ1-1; 7 bases align to TRBD1. The CDR3 runs to 13 residues. Germline CDR1 KGHSH, CDR2 LQKENI. J was trimmed by 6 bases and V by 2 bases; bases with no gene match: 3. CDR3 coding DNA: TGTGCCAGCTCACCAGTCAGGGGGGCTGAAGCTTTCTTT. The encoded protein is CASSPVRGAEAFF.